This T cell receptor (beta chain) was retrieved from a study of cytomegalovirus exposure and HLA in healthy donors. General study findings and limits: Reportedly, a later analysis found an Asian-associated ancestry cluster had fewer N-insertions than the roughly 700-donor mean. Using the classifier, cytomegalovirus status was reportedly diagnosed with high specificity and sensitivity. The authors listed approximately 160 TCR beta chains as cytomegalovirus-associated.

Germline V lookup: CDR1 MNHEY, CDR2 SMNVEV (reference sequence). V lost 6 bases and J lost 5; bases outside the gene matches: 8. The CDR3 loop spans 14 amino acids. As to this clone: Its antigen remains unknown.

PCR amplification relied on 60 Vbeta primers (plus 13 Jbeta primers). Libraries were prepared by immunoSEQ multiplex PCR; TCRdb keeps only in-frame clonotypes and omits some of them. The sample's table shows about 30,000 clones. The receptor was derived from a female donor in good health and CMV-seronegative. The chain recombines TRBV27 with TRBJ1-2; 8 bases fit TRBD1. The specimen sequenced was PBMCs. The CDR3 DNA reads TGTGCCAGCAGAGACAGGGGCGTGGGTTATGGCTACACCTTC. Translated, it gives CASRDRGVGYGYTF.